This T cell receptor (beta chain) came from a study of T cell responses to AZD1222 COVID-19 vaccine. Only in-frame clones appear in the TCRdb table, and some are missing; sequencing was by immunoSEQ multiplex PCR. The profile shows 140,000 to 150,000 clones, 82% of them singletons. Details on this clone: Its specificity is not known.

General study findings and limits: Repertoires were obtained solely post-peak T cell response. Reportedly, close to half of spike-specific TCRs are directed against unmutated variant regions. It was only a handful of AZD1222 recipients who were seropositive at baseline.

The CDR3 totals 13 residues. Trimming took off 5 bases at V and 8 bases at J, with 13 bases between the two ends. This receptor was identified in an adult in good health. Source: peripheral blood, taken on day 0 of MenACWY control vaccination. V and J are TRBV12-3 or TRBV12-4 and TRBJ2-1; D unresolved. CDR3 sequence: CASSPSLEHEQFF. In DNA, the CDR3 is TGTGCCAGCAGTCCTAGTCTAGAGCATGAGCAGTTCTTC.